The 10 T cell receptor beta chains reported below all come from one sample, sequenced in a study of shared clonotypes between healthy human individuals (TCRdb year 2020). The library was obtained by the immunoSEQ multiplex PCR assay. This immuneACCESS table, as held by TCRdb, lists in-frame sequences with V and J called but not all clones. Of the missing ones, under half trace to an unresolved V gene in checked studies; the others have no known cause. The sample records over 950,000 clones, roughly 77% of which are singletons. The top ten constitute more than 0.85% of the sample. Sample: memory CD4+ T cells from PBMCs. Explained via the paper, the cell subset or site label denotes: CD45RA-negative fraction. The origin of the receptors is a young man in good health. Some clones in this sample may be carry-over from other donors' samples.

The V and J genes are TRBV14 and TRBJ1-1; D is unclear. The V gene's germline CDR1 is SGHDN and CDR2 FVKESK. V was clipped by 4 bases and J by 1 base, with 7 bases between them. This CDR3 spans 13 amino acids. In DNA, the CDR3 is TGTGCCAGCAGCCCGTTAGGGAACACTGAAGCTTTCTTT. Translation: CASSPLGNTEAFF.

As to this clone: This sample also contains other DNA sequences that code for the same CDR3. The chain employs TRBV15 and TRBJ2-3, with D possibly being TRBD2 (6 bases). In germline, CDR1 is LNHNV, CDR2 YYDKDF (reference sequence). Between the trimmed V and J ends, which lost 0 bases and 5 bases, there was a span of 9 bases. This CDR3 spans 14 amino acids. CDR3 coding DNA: TGTGCCACCAGCAGAGATCGGGGAGGAGATACGCAGTATTTT. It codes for CATSRDRGGDTQYF.

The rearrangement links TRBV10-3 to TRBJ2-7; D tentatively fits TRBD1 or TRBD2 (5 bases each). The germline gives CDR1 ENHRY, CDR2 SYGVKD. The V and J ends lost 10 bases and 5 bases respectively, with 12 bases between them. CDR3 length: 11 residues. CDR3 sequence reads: CATQGADEQYF. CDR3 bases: TGTGCCACCCAGGGAGCTGACGAGCAGTACTTC.

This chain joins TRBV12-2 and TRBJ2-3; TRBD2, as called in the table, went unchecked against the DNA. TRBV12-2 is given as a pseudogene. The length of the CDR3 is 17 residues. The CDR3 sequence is CASRSQGAGGRVDTQYF. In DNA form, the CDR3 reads TGTGCAAGTCGCTCCCAGGGCGCGGGAGGCCGCGTAGATACGCAGTATTTT.

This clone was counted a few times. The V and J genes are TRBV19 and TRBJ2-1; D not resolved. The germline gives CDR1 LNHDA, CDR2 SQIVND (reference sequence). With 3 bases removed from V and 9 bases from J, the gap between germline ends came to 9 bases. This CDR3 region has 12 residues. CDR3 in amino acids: CASSISRLEQFF. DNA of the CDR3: TGTGCCAGTAGTATTAGTCGTCTTGAGCAGTTCTTC.

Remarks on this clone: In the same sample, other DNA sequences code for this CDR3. CDR3 in amino acids: CASSLTYEQYF. The CDR3 DNA reads TGTGCCAGCAGCTTAACATACGAGCAGTACTTC. This sequence joins TRBV7-2 and TRBJ2-7; unclear D gene. V was pared by 2 bases and J by 4 bases, with 3 bases between. The CDR3 length is 11 residues. Germline values: CDR1 SGHTA, CDR2 FQGNSA.

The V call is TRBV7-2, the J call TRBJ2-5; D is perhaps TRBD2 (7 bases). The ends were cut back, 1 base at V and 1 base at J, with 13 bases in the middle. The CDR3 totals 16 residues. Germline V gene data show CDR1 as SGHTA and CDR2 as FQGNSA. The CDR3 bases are TGTGCCAGCAGCTTAGGTCCAGGGGAGGGCCAAGAGACCCAGTACTTC. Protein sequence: CASSLGPGEGQETQYF.

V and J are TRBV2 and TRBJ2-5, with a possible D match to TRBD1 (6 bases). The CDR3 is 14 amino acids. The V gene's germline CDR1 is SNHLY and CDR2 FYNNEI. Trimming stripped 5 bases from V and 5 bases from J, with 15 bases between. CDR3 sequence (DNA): TGTGCCAGCAGTTTTCAGGGGTTCGGGGAGACCCAGTACTTC. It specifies CASSFQGFGETQYF. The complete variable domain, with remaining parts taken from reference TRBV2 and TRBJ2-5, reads EPEVTQTPSHQVTQMGQEVILRCVPISNHLYFYWYRQILGQKVEFLVSFYNNEISEKSEIFDDQFSVERPDGSNFTLKIRSTKLEDSAMYFCASSFQGFGETQYFGPGTRLLVL.

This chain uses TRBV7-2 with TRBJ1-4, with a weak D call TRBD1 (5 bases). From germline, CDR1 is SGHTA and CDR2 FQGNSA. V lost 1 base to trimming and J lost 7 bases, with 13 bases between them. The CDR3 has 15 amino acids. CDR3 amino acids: CASSLVWGFGEKLFF. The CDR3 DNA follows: TGTGCCAGCAGCTTAGTCTGGGGGTTTGGTGAAAAACTGTTTTTT.

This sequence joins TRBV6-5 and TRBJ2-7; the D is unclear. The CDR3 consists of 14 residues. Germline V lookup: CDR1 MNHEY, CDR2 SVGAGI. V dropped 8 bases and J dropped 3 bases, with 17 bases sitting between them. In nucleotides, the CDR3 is TGTGCCAGCGGCTCGAGGAGTCCCGACTACGAGCAGTACTTC. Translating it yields CASGSRSPDYEQYF.